These 28 T cell receptor beta chains share one sample of origin, sequenced in a study of cytomegalovirus exposure and HLA in healthy donors. Some clones are missing from TCRdb's copy, which holds only in-frame ones; the method was immunoSEQ multiplex PCR. The sample carries 130,000 to 150,000 clones, approximately 89% recorded once. The sequencing input was PBMCs. Receptors originate from a woman between 18 and 30 years old in good health and CMV-seropositive.

The V call is TRBV5-1, the J call TRBJ2-5, with D possibly matching TRBD2 (7 bases). V lost 1 base and J lost 5, with 15 bases in between. This CDR3 comprises 15 residues. Germline CDR1 reads SGHRS; CDR2 reads YFSETQ. The CDR3 bases are TGCGCCAGCAGCTTGTTCCCGGGGGGCCGGGAGACCCAGTACTTC. It specifies CASSLFPGGRETQYF. Using reference TRBV5-1 and TRBJ2-5 for the parts outside the CDR3, the full variable domain is KAGVTQTPRYLIKTRGQQVTLSCSPISGHRSVSWYQQTPGQGLQFLFEYFSETQRNKGNFPGRFSGRQFSNSRSEMNVSTLELGDSALYLCASSLFPGGRETQYFGPGTRLLVL.

The chain carries TRBV5-1 and TRBJ2-5; 9 positions agree with TRBD1. This CDR3 spans 15 amino acids. The V gene's germline CDR1 is SGHRS and CDR2 YFSETQ. J lost 5 bases, V lost 3 bases, and 8 bases had no gene match. The CDR3 spells CASSSPDRGVETQYF. The CDR3 DNA sequence: TGCGCCAGCAGCTCGCCCGACAGGGGGGTGGAGACCCAGTACTTC.

This clone was counted a single time. The rearrangement uses TRBV5-1 and TRBJ2-3; 13 bases are a match to TRBD2. CDR1 and CDR2 from the germline V gene are SGHRS and YFSETQ. The trim removed 3 bases at V and 4 bases at J, leaving 2 bases unmatched. The CDR3 contains 15 residues. CDR3 region: CASSSTSGGPDTQYF. CDR3 nucleotides: TGCGCCAGCAGCTCGACTAGCGGGGGGCCAGATACGCAGTATTTT. Together with reference TRBV5-1 and TRBJ2-3, the CDR3 gives the full variable domain: KAGVTQTPRYLIKTRGQQVTLSCSPISGHRSVSWYQQTPGQGLQFLFEYFSETQRNKGNFPGRFSGRQFSNSRSEMNVSTLELGDSALYLCASSSTSGGPDTQYFGPGTRLTVL.

The chain's CDR3 is CATLSILGGQGLYEQYF. CDR3 in DNA: TGTGCCACCCTCTCTATCCTTGGGGGACAGGGATTGTACGAGCAGTACTTC. The chain recombines TRBV7-9 with TRBJ2-7; 9 bases are a match to TRBD1. The ends lost 10 bases at V and 4 bases at J; junction bases unmatched: 20. The germline V gene encodes CDR1 SEHNR and CDR2 FQNEAQ (reference sequence). CDR3 length equals 17 residues.

This chain joins TRBV4-3 and TRBJ2-2; D gene unclear. Trimming took 0 bases from V and 0 from J, leaving 5 bases between them. CDR1 and CDR2 (germline): LGHNA, YSLEER. This CDR3 is built from 15 residues. The CDR3 region has the DNA TGCGCCAGCAGCCAAGACGTCGCGAACACCGGGGAGCTGTTTTTT. Amino acid sequence: CASSQDVANTGELFF.

The CDR3 protein is CASSQDSSSGGYEQYF. The CDR3, as DNA: TGTGCCAGCAGCCAAGATTCTTCTAGCGGGGGTTACGAGCAGTACTTC. The chain recombines TRBV14 with TRBJ2-7; TRBD2 agrees at 10 bases. Germline V CDR1 and CDR2: SGHDN, FVKESK. V shed 0 bases, J shed 4 bases, and the junction held 6 bases outside the gene matches. The CDR3 is 16 amino acids.

The chain has TRBV5-1 and TRBJ2-1, with 8 bases identical to TRBD1. The V gene end was trimmed by 3 bases and the J gene end by 0 bases; junction bases not matched to a gene: 2. CDR1 and CDR2 (germline): SGHRS, YFSETQ. The CDR3 totals 15 residues. The CDR3 loop is CASSSTGGSYNEQFF. The CDR3 region has the DNA TGCGCCAGCAGCTCTACAGGGGGCTCCTACAATGAGCAGTTCTTC.

The chain couples TRBV5-4 to TRBJ1-3, with no clear D. CDR1 SGHNT and CDR2 YYREEE come from the germline V gene (reference sequence). The CDR3 runs to 16 residues. Trimming removed 0 bases from V and 0 bases from J, with 10 bases in between. CDR3 amino acids: CASSLGALSSGNTIYF. The CDR3 bases are TGTGCCAGCAGCTTGGGGGCGTTAAGCTCTGGAAACACCATATATTTT.

The sample holds a few counts of this clone. The genes are TRBV9 and TRBJ1-2; D gene ambiguous. This CDR3 has 12 residues. With 9 bases removed from V and 12 bases from J, the gap between germline ends came to 21 bases. Germline CDR1 is SGDLS and CDR2 is YYNGEE. CDR3 in amino acids: CATNPCRPVNTF. The CDR3 DNA follows: TGTGCCACGAATCCCTGCCGTCCAGTTAACACCTTC. Full variable domain (remainder filled in from reference TRBV9 and TRBJ1-2): DSGVTQTPKHLITATGQRVTLRCSPRSGDLSVYWYQQSLDQGLQFLIQYYNGEERAKGNILERFSAQQFPDLHSELNLSSLELGDSALYFCATNPCRPVNTFGSGTRLTVV.

The rearrangement joins TRBV9 to TRBJ1-1, with TRBD1 matching 7 bases. V shed 0 bases and J 4 bases; nucleotides not matched to a gene: 6. The CDR3 sequence is 15 residues long. Looked up from germline, CDR1 is SGDLS and CDR2 is YYNGEE. CDR3 protein: CASSVGAGGSTEAFF. CDR3 bases: TGTGCCAGCAGCGTAGGGGCAGGGGGTAGCACTGAAGCTTTCTTT.

This chain joins TRBV19 and TRBJ2-1, with TRBD2 identical over 7 bases. Germline loops: CDR1 LNHDA, CDR2 SQIVND (reference sequence). The CDR3 spans 15 residues. V lost 6 bases and J lost 3; bases outside the gene matches: 8. CDR3 protein: CASSLTGGGYNEQFF. The CDR3 DNA follows: TGTGCCAGTAGCCTTACCGGCGGGGGCTACAATGAGCAGTTCTTC.

The J gene is TRBJ2-3, the V gene TRBV9; 12 bases match TRBD2. V was clipped by 0 bases and J by 5 bases; unmatched bases: 4. The germline V gene encodes CDR1 SGDLS and CDR2 YYNGEE. The CDR3 runs to 16 residues. CDR3 loop: CASSVASGGAIDTQYF. Here the CDR3 DNA reads TGTGCCAGCAGCGTAGCTAGCGGGGGGGCCATAGATACGCAGTATTTT.

This chain connects TRBV9 to TRBJ2-3, with a tentative D call TRBD1 (6 bases). This CDR3 has 17 amino acids. Germline loops: CDR1 SGDLS, CDR2 YYNGEE. V was clipped by 3 bases and J by 2 bases, with 19 bases between them. DNA of the CDR3: TGTGCCAGCAGCGAGGGCACAGGGCTTTACCCCACAGATACGCAGTATTTT. Its translation: CASSEGTGLYPTDTQYF.

Only one count was recorded for this clone. The chain employs TRBV4-1 and TRBJ2-7; 7 bases are a match to TRBD1. Per the germline V gene, CDR1 is MGHRA and CDR2 is YSYEKL. V lost 7 bases and J lost 4; bases outside the gene matches: 16. This CDR3 has 16 residues. The CDR3 here is CASTKRTRQGEYEQYF. The CDR3 bases are TGCGCCAGCACCAAAAGAACCCGGCAGGGGGAATACGAGCAGTACTTC.

CDR3 in amino acids: CASSLQTGSPYF. In DNA form, the CDR3 reads TGTGCCAGCAGTTTACAAACAGGGAGTCCGTACTTC. The chain has TRBV28 and TRBJ2-7; D is possibly TRBD1 (6 bases). The CDR3 spans 12 residues. Germline V gene lookup returns CDR1 MDHEN and CDR2 SYDVKM. V lost 2 bases, J lost 12 bases, and 14 bases lay in between.

The CDR3 spells CASSQDGGGADEQYF. The DNA of the CDR3 is TGCGCCAGCAGCCAAGATGGCGGGGGGGCCGACGAGCAGTACTTC. The chain joins TRBV4-1 to TRBJ2-7, with TRBD2 identical over 9 bases. This CDR3 spans 15 amino acids. Germline V gene sequence: CDR1 MGHRA, CDR2 YSYEKL. V shed 0 bases, J shed 5 bases, and the junction held 5 bases outside the gene matches.

For the CDR3, the DNA is TGTGCCAGCAGCCAAGACCCGGACAACCACGAGCAGTACTTC. It encodes CASSQDPDNHEQYF. The chain is built from TRBV4-2 and TRBJ2-7, with D possibly TRBD1 on 5 matching bases. V gave up 0 bases and J gave up 5 bases, with 11 bases separating them. This CDR3 comprises 14 residues. Germline V gene lookup returns CDR1 LGHNA and CDR2 YNFKEQ.

This clone occurred once. This rearrangement joins TRBV30 to TRBJ1-5; no clear D gene. Germline CDR1 reads GTSNPN; CDR2 reads SVGIG (reference sequence). The length of the CDR3 is 14 residues. V gave up 4 bases and J gave up 2 bases, with 12 bases separating them. This chain's CDR3 is CAWTDDTRNQPQHF. DNA for the CDR3: TGTGCCTGGACTGACGACACGCGCAATCAGCCCCAGCATTTT.

The chain couples TRBV7-9 to TRBJ1-2; 9 bases line up with TRBD1. CDR1 and CDR2 (germline): SEHNR, FQNEAQ (reference sequence). CDR3 length: 15 residues. V gave up 5 bases and J gave up 4 bases; unmatched junction bases: 8. The CDR3 sequence: CASSLGQGYGYGYTF. In nucleotides, the CDR3 is TGTGCCAGCAGCCTGGGACAGGGCTATGGCTATGGCTACACCTTC. Looking up the rest from reference TRBV7-9 and TRBJ1-2 gives the full variable domain: DTGVSQNPRHKITKRGQNVTFRCDPISEHNRLYWYRQTLGQGPEFLTYFQNEAQLEKSRLLSDRFSAERPKGSFSTLEIQRTEQGDSAMYLCASSLGQGYGYGYTFGSGTRLTVV.

The chain couples TRBV9 to TRBJ1-5; perhaps TRBD1 as D (6 bases). The CDR3 covers 16 residues. Deletions cut 0 bases from V and 6 bases from J, with 16 bases between. Germline CDR1 is SGDLS and CDR2 is YYNGEE. The CDR3 is CASSVEAGGAGQPQHF. The CDR3 DNA reads as TGTGCCAGCAGCGTAGAGGCGGGGGGCGCGGGTCAGCCCCAGCATTTT.

This chain joins TRBV4-2 and TRBJ2-3; D remains unclear. The V gene lost 0 bases and the J gene lost 5 bases, with 3 bases spanning the gap. CDR1 is LGHNA and CDR2 is YNFKEQ in the germline V gene. This CDR3 spans 12 amino acids. The CDR3 spells CASSQDRDTQYF. The CDR3 DNA reads as TGTGCCAGCAGCCAAGATCGAGATACGCAGTATTTT.

The gene calls are TRBV2 and TRBJ2-5; D not certain. In germline, CDR1 is SNHLY, CDR2 FYNNEI. The CDR3 is 11 amino acids. V gave up 7 bases and J gave up 2 bases, with 5 bases separating them. CDR3 sequence: CASTVQETQYF. As DNA, the CDR3 is TGTGCCAGCACCGTACAAGAGACCCAGTACTTC.

The rearrangement links TRBV28 to TRBJ1-5, with 10 bases identical to TRBD1. The CDR3 has 18 residues. From germline, CDR1 is MDHEN and CDR2 SYDVKM. With V trimmed by 4 bases and J by 4 bases, 13 bases remained unmatched. CDR3 DNA sequence: TGTGCCAGCAGTTCACCCCGTCGACAGGGGGCGAAGAATCAGCCCCAGCATTTT. Its translation is CASSSPRRQGAKNQPQHF.

A single count supports this clone. The CDR3 reads CASSQGLAQGETQYF. The CDR3 DNA reads TGTGCCAGCAGCCAGGGACTAGCTCAGGGAGAGACCCAGTACTTC. The chain uses TRBV5-5 and TRBJ2-5, with TRBD2 identical over 9 bases. This CDR3 has 15 residues. The trim removed 4 bases at V and 4 bases at J, leaving 8 bases unmatched. The V gene's germline CDR1 is SGHKS and CDR2 YYEKEE (reference sequence).

V and J are TRBV19 and TRBJ2-2, with D perhaps TRBD1 (5 bases). This CDR3 has 14 amino acids. Trimming took off 3 bases at V and 8 bases at J, with 13 bases between the two ends. Germline loops: CDR1 LNHDA, CDR2 SQIVND (reference sequence). The CDR3 DNA sequence: TGTGCCAGTAGTATGCAGGGTTGGTTTGGGGAGCTGTTTTTT. This encodes CASSMQGWFGELFF.

In the case of this clone: Other DNA sequences in this specimen translate into the identical CDR3. This chain connects TRBV4-2 to TRBJ1-6; no clear D gene. This CDR3 contains 13 residues. Germline CDR1 and CDR2: LGHNA and YNFKEQ. Trimming left V 1 base short and J 10 bases short, with 8 bases between. In nucleotides, the CDR3 is TGTGCCAGCAGCCAAGGAGGAGGGTCACCCCTCCACTTT. Translated: CASSQGGGSPLHF.

The rearrangement joins TRBV7-8 to TRBJ2-5; 7 positions agree with TRBD1. The CDR3 sequence is 15 residues long. Germline CDR1 SGHVS, CDR2 FQNEAQ. Losses at the gene ends were 5 bases for V and 2 bases for J; bases not matched to a gene: 8. CDR3 nucleotides: TGTGCCAGCAGCCAAACAGACAGGGAACAAGAGACCCAGTACTTC. This sequence encodes CASSQTDREQETQYF.

The table lists this clone with a count of one. The rearrangement joins TRBV7-2 to TRBJ2-5; 8 positions agree with TRBD2. In germline, CDR1 is SGHTA, CDR2 FQGNSA. Trimming at V came to 0 bases and at J to 5 bases, leaving 5 bases not matched to a gene. This CDR3 contains 15 residues. As DNA, the CDR3 is TGTGCCAGCAGCTTAGCGCGTACTAGCGGTGAGACCCAGTACTTC. Translation gives CASSLARTSGETQYF. The whole variable domain, remainder taken from reference TRBV7-2 and TRBJ2-5, is GAGVSQSPSNKVTEKGKDVELRCDPISGHTALYWYRQSLGQGLEFLIYFQGNSAPDKSGLPSDRFSAERTGGSVSTLTIQRTQQEDSAVYLCASSLARTSGETQYFGPGTRLLVL.